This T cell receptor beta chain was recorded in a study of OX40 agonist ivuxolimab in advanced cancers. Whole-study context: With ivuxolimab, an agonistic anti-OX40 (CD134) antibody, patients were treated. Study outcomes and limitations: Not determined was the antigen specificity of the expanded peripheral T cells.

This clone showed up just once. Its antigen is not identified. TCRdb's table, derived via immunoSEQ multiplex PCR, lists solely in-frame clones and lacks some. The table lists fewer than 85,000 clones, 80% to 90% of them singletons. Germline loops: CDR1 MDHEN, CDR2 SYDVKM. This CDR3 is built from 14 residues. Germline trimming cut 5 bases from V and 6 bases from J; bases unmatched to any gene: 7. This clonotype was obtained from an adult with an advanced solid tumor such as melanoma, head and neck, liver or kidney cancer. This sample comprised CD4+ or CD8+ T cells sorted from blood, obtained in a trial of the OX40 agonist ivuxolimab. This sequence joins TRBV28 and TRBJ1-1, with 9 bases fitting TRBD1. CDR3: CASSPGQGRAEAFF. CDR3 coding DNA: TGTGCCAGCAGTCCTGGACAGGGGAGGGCTGAAGCTTTCTTT.